These 7 T cell receptor beta chains were sequenced from one sample in a study of T cell clonotyping in hematopoietic cell transplantation. Sequencing was performed with immunoSEQ multiplex PCR; in TCRdb, only in-frame clones are kept and a portion is missing. The sample lists 28,000 or so clones, around 95% occurring once. Sequenced input: peripheral blood mononuclear cells. The receptor set was obtained from a man aged 50 to 59 in good health. Some clones in this sample may be carry-over from other donors' samples.

V gene TRBV6-5 combines with J gene TRBJ2-1, with 8 bases identical to TRBD1. V dropped 2 bases and J dropped 4; count of bases not matched to a gene: 1. The CDR3 covers 14 residues. The V gene's germline CDR1 is MNHEY and CDR2 SVGAGI. CDR3 sequence: CASSYDRGYNEQFF. The CDR3 bases are TGTGCCAGCAGTTACGACAGGGGATACAATGAGCAGTTCTTC.

This chain uses TRBV28 with TRBJ1-4; 9 nucleotides align to TRBD1. CDR3 length: 16 residues. Trimming took 2 bases from V and 2 from J; bases not matched to a gene: 3. CDR1 and CDR2 (germline): MDHEN, SYDVKM. The CDR3 protein is CASSLTQGATNEKLFF. CDR3 bases: TGTGCCAGCAGTTTAACACAGGGGGCGACTAATGAAAAACTGTTTTTT.

This clone was detected only once. The rearrangement links TRBV28 to TRBJ1-6; unclear D gene. Germline V lookup: CDR1 MDHEN, CDR2 SYDVKM. With 4 bases removed from V and 5 bases from J, the gap between germline ends came to 9 bases. The CDR3 spans 14 residues. DNA of the CDR3: TGTGCCAGCAGTTCCGATGGGGATAATTCACCCCTCCACTTT. Translation: CASSSDGDNSPLHF.

The chain couples TRBV30 to TRBJ1-4; D gene uncertain. Deletions cut 3 bases from V and 2 bases from J, with 13 bases between. The CDR3 has 15 residues. CDR1 GTSNPN and CDR2 SVGIG come from the germline V gene (reference sequence). The CDR3 DNA reads as TGTGCCTGGAGCCTTGTAGGAGAGACTAATGAAAAACTGTTTTTT. Protein: CAWSLVGETNEKLFF.

This clone was recorded only once. The rearrangement uses TRBV6-4 and TRBJ2-2; 10 nucleotides line up with TRBD1. The CDR3 covers 16 residues. Germline CDR1 reads MRHNA; CDR2 reads SNTAGT. With V trimmed by 6 bases and J by 4 bases, 8 bases remained unmatched. The CDR3 here is CASSPDGTGVTGELFF. The CDR3 region has the DNA TGTGCCAGCAGCCCCGATGGGACAGGGGTCACCGGGGAGCTGTTTTTT.

This chain uses TRBV2 with TRBJ2-3; D call uncertain. With 4 bases removed from V and 0 bases from J, the gap between germline ends came to 11 bases. This CDR3 has 15 amino acids. Germline-derived CDR1 and CDR2 are SNHLY and FYNNEI. CDR3 amino acids: CASSGEGLSTDTQYF. The DNA for the CDR3 is TGTGCCAGCAGTGGTGAAGGGCTTAGCACAGATACGCAGTATTTT. The full variable domain, with the rest looked up from reference TRBV2 and TRBJ2-3, is EPEVTQTPSHQVTQMGQEVILRCVPISNHLYFYWYRQILGQKVEFLVSFYNNEISEKSEIFDDQFSVERPDGSNFTLKIRSTKLEDSAMYFCASSGEGLSTDTQYFGPGTRLTVL.

V and J are TRBV5-1 and TRBJ2-2, with D uncertain. V dropped 4 bases and J dropped 5 bases, with 15 bases sitting between them. Germline CDR1 SGHRS, CDR2 YFSETQ. The CDR3 is made up of 15 amino acids. CDR3 in DNA: TGCGCCAGCAGCCCCACCGTGCTCTCAACCGGGGAGCTGTTTTTT. It yields the protein CASSPTVLSTGELFF.